The present entry profiles one T cell receptor beta chain with its context. Its specificity is unknown. Read coverage stops 3 residues before the CDR3 terminus; the germline J gene supplies the remainder. The data were obtained in a study of TET2 disruption in CD19-targeted CAR T cells. TCRdb's table, derived via immunoSEQ multiplex PCR, lists solely in-frame clones and lacks some. This listing includes about 1,800 clones. Treatment noted: autologous CTL019 cells: CD19 CAR with 4-1BB and CD3 zeta domains. The CD19 CAR carried TCR zeta and 4-1BB signaling domains. V was trimmed by 0 bases and J by 4 bases, leaving 13 bases between them. Germline-derived CDR1 and CDR2 are LGHDT and YNNKEL (reference sequence). This CDR3 contains 15 residues.

The clonotype originates from a man aged 70 or older with chronic lymphocytic leukemia. Sequenced material: CD8+ T cells sorted from cultured blood T cells, taken for CD19 CAR T cell therapy. J is TRBJ2-7 and V is TRBV3-1 (or the pseudogene TRBV3-2); TRBD2 is a possible D gene (5 bases). The DNA read from the CDR3 is TGTGCCAGCAGCCAAGAGTGGCGGGCGGGTTACGAG. It encodes CASSQEWRAGYE. In full, the CDR3 reads CASSQEWRAGYEQYF.